Each of the 25 T cell receptor beta chains below was sequenced from the same sample in a study of blood T cell repertoires in COVID-19. Some clones are missing from TCRdb's copy, which holds only in-frame ones; the method was immunoSEQ multiplex PCR. The sample holds 150,000 to 200,000 clones, roughly four fifths seen once. The source material was peripheral blood. The source is a man between 65 and 85 years old who had recovered from COVID-19.

This clone came up a few times. This chain links TRBV6-5 with TRBJ1-6, with 9 bases identical to TRBD1. With V trimmed by 4 bases and J by 8 bases, 6 bases remained unmatched. The CDR3 totals 15 residues. CDR1 is MNHEY, CDR2 SVGAGI, per germline. CDR3 protein: CASSLGQGRDSPLHF. CDR3 bases: TGTGCCAGCAGTTTGGGACAGGGACGGGATTCACCCCTCCACTTT.

The chain joins TRBV3-1 (or the pseudogene TRBV3-2) to TRBJ2-7; 7 bases fit TRBD1. Unmatched junction bases numbered 8, after V lost 7 bases and J lost 2 bases. Germline V gene data show CDR1 as LGHDT and CDR2 as YNNKEL (reference sequence). The CDR3 totals 14 residues. Here the CDR3 reads CASTPKTGPYEQYF. CDR3 bases: TGTGCCAGCACCCCGAAGACAGGGCCCTACGAGCAGTACTTC.

The CDR3 nucleotides read TGTGCCAGCAGTTACTCCCCCCGGGGGGCCGGAAACACCATATATTTT. Its translation: CASSYSPRGAGNTIYF. The chain has TRBV6-5 and TRBJ1-3; D perhaps matches TRBD1 (6 bases). Germline CDR1 is MNHEY and CDR2 is SVGAGI. The CDR3 is 16 residues long. V shed 0 bases and J shed 4 bases, with 13 bases lying between them.

This chain connects TRBV2 to TRBJ2-3, with 7 bases that match TRBD1. The trim removed 6 bases at V and 8 bases at J, leaving 5 bases unmatched. This CDR3 is 12 amino acids long. Germline assignment: CDR1 SNHLY and CDR2 FYNNEI. CDR3 amino acids: CASSVNRGTQYF. CDR3 nucleotides: TGTGCCAGCAGCGTAAACAGGGGTACGCAGTATTTT.

The V and J genes are TRBV4-2 and TRBJ2-3; 10 positions agree with TRBD2. Germline CDR1 and CDR2: LGHNA and YNFKEQ. The trim removed 0 bases at V and 4 bases at J, leaving 7 bases unmatched. The CDR3 is 17 residues long. CDR3 bases: TGTGCCAGCAGCCAAGATACCACTAGCGGGAATGCAGATACGCAGTATTTT. Amino acid sequence: CASSQDTTSGNADTQYF.

This chain joins TRBV27 and TRBJ2-1, with 8 nucleotides matching TRBD2. Trimming cost V 5 bases and J 8 bases; bases outside gene matches: 14. The germline gives CDR1 MNHEY, CDR2 SMNVEV (reference sequence). CDR3 size: 16 residues. CDR3 nucleotide sequence: TGTGCCAGCAGTCCCCAGCGGGGCGGGAGGAGAGATGAGCAGTTCTTC. It yields the protein CASSPQRGGRRDEQFF.

The chain uses TRBV19 and TRBJ2-5, with 7 bases identical to TRBD2. Germline assignment: CDR1 LNHDA and CDR2 SQIVND (reference sequence). The J segment lost 5 bases and the V segment lost 5 bases, leaving 11 bases of the junction unmatched. The CDR3 length is 15 residues. The CDR3 loop reads CASSLVSGIGETQYF. CDR3 nucleotides: TGTGCCAGTAGTCTCGTCAGCGGGATAGGTGAGACCCAGTACTTC.

This clone was seen only a few times. Sequence at one end of the junction differs from germline and may be a read error. This chain links TRBV7-7 with TRBJ2-1; 7 positions agree with TRBD2. Germline V CDR1 and CDR2: SSHAT, FNYEAQ (reference sequence). This CDR3 is 15 amino acids long. CDR3 loop: CASSQQSGIHNEQFF. CDR3 nucleotides: TGTGCTAGCAGCCAACAAAGCGGGATTCACAATGAGCAGTTCTTC. The complete variable domain, with remaining parts taken from reference TRBV7-7 and TRBJ2-1, reads GAGVSQSPRYKVTKRGQDVTLRCDPISSHATLYWYQQALGQGPEFLTYFNYEAQPDKSGLPSDRFSAERPEGSISTLTIQRTEQRDSAMYRCASSQQSGIHNEQFFGPGTRLTVL.

The chain has TRBV5-1 and TRBJ1-6, with TRBD1 matching 8 bases. This CDR3 has 15 residues. V shed 4 bases, J shed 6 bases, and the junction held 6 bases outside the gene matches. The V gene's germline CDR1 is SGHRS and CDR2 YFSETQ. The CDR3 nucleotides are TGCGCCAGCAGCACCCAGGGGGCGCTTAATTCACCCCTCCACTTT. Protein sequence: CASSTQGALNSPLHF. The variable domain in full, with the rest retrieved from reference TRBV5-1 and TRBJ1-6, is KAGVTQTPRYLIKTRGQQVTLSCSPISGHRSVSWYQQTPGQGLQFLFEYFSETQRNKGNFPGRFSGRQFSNSRSEMNVSTLELGDSALYLCASSTQGALNSPLHFGNGTRLTVT.

The rearrangement links TRBV5-1 to TRBJ2-2, with 9 bases matching TRBD1. This CDR3 contains 15 residues. Germline trimming cut 3 bases from V and 3 bases from J; bases unmatched to any gene: 3. Per the germline V gene, CDR1 is SGHRS and CDR2 is YFSETQ. CDR3 DNA sequence: TGCGCCAGCAGCTGGGACAGGGCGGACACCGGGGAGCTGTTTTTT. Amino acids: CASSWDRADTGELFF. Complete variable domain (other parts from reference TRBV5-1 and TRBJ2-2): KAGVTQTPRYLIKTRGQQVTLSCSPISGHRSVSWYQQTPGQGLQFLFEYFSETQRNKGNFPGRFSGRQFSNSRSEMNVSTLELGDSALYLCASSWDRADTGELFFGEGSRLTVL.

This rearrangement joins TRBV14 to TRBJ1-1, with D unresolved. CDR1 SGHDN and CDR2 FVKESK come from the germline V gene. V was cut by 1 base and J by 5 bases, with 8 bases left in between. The CDR3 spans 13 residues. The CDR3 sequence: CASSQAGSTEAFF. CDR3 sequence (DNA): TGTGCCAGCAGCCAAGCGGGTTCGACTGAAGCTTTCTTT.

The chain employs TRBV19 and TRBJ1-1, with a weak D call TRBD1 (6 bases). Between the trimmed V and J ends, which lost 5 bases and 2 bases, there was a span of 18 bases. The CDR3 covers 16 residues. Germline-derived CDR1 and CDR2 are LNHDA and SQIVND (reference sequence). In nucleotides, the CDR3 is TGTGCCAGTAGTCCACAGGGCGGACTCCATAACACTGAAGCTTTCTTT. Residues: CASSPQGGLHNTEAFF.

This clone has a handful of counts. The chain couples TRBV5-1 to TRBJ2-2; 9 nucleotides align to TRBD2. V dropped 5 bases and J dropped 4; count of bases not matched to a gene: 6. Germline CDR1 SGHRS, CDR2 YFSETQ. The CDR3 spans 15 residues. The CDR3 protein is CASSRSGSGTGELFF. The CDR3 nucleotides are TGCGCCAGCAGTCGTAGCGGGAGCGGCACCGGGGAGCTGTTTTTT. The whole variable domain, filled in from reference TRBV5-1 and TRBJ2-2, reads KAGVTQTPRYLIKTRGQQVTLSCSPISGHRSVSWYQQTPGQGLQFLFEYFSETQRNKGNFPGRFSGRQFSNSRSEMNVSTLELGDSALYLCASSRSGSGTGELFFGEGSRLTVL.

This clone was observed a single time. The rearrangement uses TRBV18 and TRBJ2-7; 9 bases map to TRBD2. The CDR3 runs 13 residues. Trimming removed 3 bases from V and 6 bases from J; junction bases left unmatched: 3. CDR1 is KGHSH, CDR2 LQKENI, per germline. The CDR3 DNA sequence: TGTGCCAGCTCACCTAGCGGGAGCTCCGAGCAGTACTTC. Protein sequence: CASSPSGSSEQYF.

The V and J genes are TRBV9 and TRBJ1-5, with D possibly being TRBD1 (6 bases). Germline V gene data show CDR1 as SGDLS and CDR2 as YYNGEE. V lost 3 bases to trimming and J lost 2 bases, with 12 bases between them. This CDR3 has 15 amino acids. The CDR3 nucleotides read TGTGCCAGCAGCGCTACAGGGTCCGGCAATCAGCCCCAGCATTTT. It specifies CASSATGSGNQPQHF.

V usage is TRBV9 and J usage is TRBJ2-2; the D gene is possibly TRBD2 (5 bases). CDR1 SGDLS and CDR2 YYNGEE come from the germline V gene. The CDR3 consists of 15 residues. The V end lost 2 bases, the J end lost 5 bases, and 13 bases lay between the germline ends. The CDR3 is CASSVAAPGTGELFF. In nucleotides, the CDR3 is TGTGCCAGCAGCGTTGCGGCGCCGGGGACCGGGGAGCTGTTTTTT.

The chain's CDR3 is CASSLGGVAWSYNEQFF. The CDR3 coding sequence is TGTGCCAGCAGCTTAGGGGGGGTGGCTTGGTCCTACAATGAGCAGTTCTTC. The J gene is TRBJ2-1, the V gene TRBV11-3, with D possibly matching TRBD2 (6 bases). In germline, CDR1 is SGHNT, CDR2 YENEEA. Trimming cost V 1 base and J 1 base, with 14 bases left between them. CDR3 size: 17 residues.

The V call is TRBV18, the J call TRBJ2-3; D is possibly TRBD2 (6 bases). This CDR3 is 15 amino acids long. Germline CDR1 is KGHSH and CDR2 is LQKENI. Trimming cost V 3 bases and J 1 base, with 11 bases left between them. The CDR3 DNA follows: TGTGCCAGCTCACCCCGGGAGTTTGGCACAGATACGCAGTATTTT. Protein: CASSPREFGTDTQYF.

The rearrangement joins TRBV5-4 to TRBJ2-1, with 10 bases identical to TRBD2. With 2 bases clipped from V and 0 bases from J, the junction kept 8 bases outside the gene matches. Germline V gene data show CDR1 as SGHNT and CDR2 as YYREEE (reference sequence). CDR3 length: 18 residues. The CDR3 DNA reads TGTGCCAGCAGCTTTAGAGCGGGAGGGCCTGGCTCCTACAATGAGCAGTTCTTC. This gives the protein CASSFRAGGPGSYNEQFF. Combining the CDR3 with reference TRBV5-4 and TRBJ2-1 gives the whole variable domain ETGVTQSPTHLIKTRGQQVTLRCSSQSGHNTVSWYQQALGQGPQFIFQYYREEENGRGNFPPRFSGLQFPNYSSELNVNALELDDSALYLCASSFRAGGPGSYNEQFFGPGTRLTVL.

This clone came up a few times. The rearrangement links TRBV9 to TRBJ1-4; 7 bases are a match to TRBD1. This CDR3 region has 17 residues. Germline CDR1 and CDR2: SGDLS and YYNGEE. V gave up 3 bases and J gave up 0 bases; unmatched junction bases: 8. CDR3 residues: CASSAGRDRPTNEKLFF. Here the CDR3 DNA reads TGTGCCAGCAGCGCGGGCCGGGACAGACCAACTAATGAAAAACTGTTTTTT.

In its sample, this clone was seen once. This chain joins TRBV18 and TRBJ2-1; D not certain. Germline V CDR1 and CDR2: KGHSH, LQKENI. Trimming left V 0 bases short and J 5 bases short, with 5 bases between. The CDR3 is 13 amino acids. The CDR3 bases are TGTGCCAGCTCACCACCGGGCCACAATGAGCAGTTCTTC. This codes for CASSPPGHNEQFF. The full variable domain, completed using reference TRBV18 and TRBJ2-1, is NAGVMQNPRHLVRRRGQEARLRCSPMKGHSHVYWYRQLPEEGLKFMVYLQKENIIDESGMPKERFSAEFPKEGPSILRIQQVVRGDSAAYFCASSPPGHNEQFFGPGTRLTVL.

The chain couples TRBV7-2 to TRBJ1-1, with no clear D. CDR3 length equals 14 residues. V was pared by 5 bases and J by 1 base, with 11 bases between. Germline V gene lookup returns CDR1 SGHTA and CDR2 FQGNSA. The CDR3 spells CASSMAEGNTEAFF. In DNA form, the CDR3 reads TGTGCCAGCAGCATGGCCGAGGGGAACACTGAAGCTTTCTTT.

The J gene is TRBJ1-1, the V gene TRBV7-2; D perhaps matches TRBD1 (5 bases). Germline CDR1 and CDR2: SGHTA and FQGNSA. The length of the CDR3 is 14 residues. V was shortened by 1 base and J by 7 bases, with 13 bases between the two germline ends. The CDR3 coding sequence is TGTGCCAGCAGCTTAGTTCGGGGGAGAGGTGAAGCTTTCTTT. Protein sequence: CASSLVRGRGEAFF.

This chain connects TRBV20-1 to TRBJ2-1; weak D call: TRBD2 (6 bases). Trimming shortened V by 3 bases and J by 9 bases, and 15 bases separated the two germline ends. Germline CDR1 is DFQATT and CDR2 is SNEGSKA (reference sequence). This CDR3 has 13 residues. The CDR3 spells CSASTGVGSEQFF. The CDR3 nucleotides are TGCAGTGCTAGTACGGGAGTAGGATCTGAGCAGTTCTTC.

The V gene is TRBV30, the J gene TRBJ1-2; D gene uncertain. This CDR3 region has 13 residues. Trimming pared 0 bases from V and 0 bases from J, leaving 5 bases between. Germline values: CDR1 GTSNPN, CDR2 SVGIG (reference sequence). In DNA form, the CDR3 reads TGTGCCTGGAGTGTCATAGCTAACTATGGCTACACCTTC. As protein: CAWSVIANYGYTF.